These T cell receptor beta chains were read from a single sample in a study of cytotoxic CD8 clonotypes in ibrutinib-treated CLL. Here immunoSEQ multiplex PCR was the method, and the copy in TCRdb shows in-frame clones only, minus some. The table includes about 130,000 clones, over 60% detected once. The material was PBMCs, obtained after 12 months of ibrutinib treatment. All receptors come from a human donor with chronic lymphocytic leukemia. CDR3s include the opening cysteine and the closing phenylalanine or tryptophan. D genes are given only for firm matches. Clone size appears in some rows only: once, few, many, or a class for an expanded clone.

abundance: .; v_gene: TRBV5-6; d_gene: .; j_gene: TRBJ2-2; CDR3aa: CASSLVYRDGELFF; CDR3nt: TGTGCCAGCAGCTTGGTCTACAGGGATGGGGAGCTGTTTTTT
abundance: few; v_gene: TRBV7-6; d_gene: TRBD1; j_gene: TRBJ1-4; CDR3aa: CASTTGDGGGEKLFF; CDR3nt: TGTGCCAGTACGACAGGGGACGGCGGCGGTGAAAAACTGTTTTTT
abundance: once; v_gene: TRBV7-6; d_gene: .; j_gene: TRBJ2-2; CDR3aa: CASSLARANTGELFF; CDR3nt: TGTGCCAGCAGCTTAGCCAGGGCGAACACCGGGGAGCTGTTTTTT
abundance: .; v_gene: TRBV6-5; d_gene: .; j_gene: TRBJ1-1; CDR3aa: CASSYDWGRMNTEAFF; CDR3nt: TGTGCCAGCAGTTACGACTGGGGACGGATGAACACTGAAGCTTTCTTT
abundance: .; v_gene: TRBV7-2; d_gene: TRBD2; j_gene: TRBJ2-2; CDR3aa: CASRRGTSGDTGELFF; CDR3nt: TGTGCCAGCAGAAGAGGGACTAGCGGGGACACCGGGGAGCTGTTTTTT
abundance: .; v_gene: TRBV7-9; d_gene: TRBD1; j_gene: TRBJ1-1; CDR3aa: CASSLDRVNTEAFF; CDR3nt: TGTGCCAGCAGCTTGGACAGGGTGAACACTGAAGCTTTCTTT
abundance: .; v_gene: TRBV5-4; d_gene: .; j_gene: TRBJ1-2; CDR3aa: CASSLGSGNYGYTF; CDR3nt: TGTGCCAGCAGCTTGGGGTCAGGGAACTATGGCTACACCTTC
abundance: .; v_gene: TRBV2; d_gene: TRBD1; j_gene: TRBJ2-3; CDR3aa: CASSFGQGTSTDTQYF; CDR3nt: TGTGCCAGCAGTTTTGGACAGGGCACTAGCACAGATACGCAGTATTTT
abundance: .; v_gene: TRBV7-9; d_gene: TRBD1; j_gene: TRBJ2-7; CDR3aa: CASSSPGQGSSEQYF; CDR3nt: TGTGCCAGCAGCTCACCGGGACAGGGATCCTCCGAGCAGTACTTC
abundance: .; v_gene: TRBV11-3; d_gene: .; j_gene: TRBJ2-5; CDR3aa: CASSLDGRQETQYF; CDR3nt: TGTGCCAGCAGCTTAGATGGGAGGCAAGAGACCCAGTACTTC
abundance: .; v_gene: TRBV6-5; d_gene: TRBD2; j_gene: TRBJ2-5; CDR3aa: CASSYAGAPMGIQYF; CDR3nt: TGTGCCAGCAGTTACGCGGGAGCTCCGATGGGGATCCAGTACTTC
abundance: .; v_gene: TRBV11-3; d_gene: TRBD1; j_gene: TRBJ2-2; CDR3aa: CASSLPAGQGRTGELFF; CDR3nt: TGTGCCAGCAGCTTACCAGCCGGACAGGGACGGACCGGGGAGCTGTTTTTT
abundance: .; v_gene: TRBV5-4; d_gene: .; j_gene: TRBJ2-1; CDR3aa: CASSPGGGDPSYNEQFF; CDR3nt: TGTGCCAGCAGCCCGGGGGGCGGGGACCCGTCCTACAATGAGCAGTTCTTC
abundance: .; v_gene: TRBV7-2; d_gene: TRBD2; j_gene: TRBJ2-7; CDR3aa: CASSWTSGSYEQYF; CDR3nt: TGTGCCAGCAGCTGGACTAGCGGGAGCTACGAGCAGTACTTC
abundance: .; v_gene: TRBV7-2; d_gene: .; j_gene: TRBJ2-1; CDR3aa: CASSLERLGEQFF; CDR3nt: TGTGCCAGCAGCTTAGAAAGGTTGGGTGAGCAGTTCTTC
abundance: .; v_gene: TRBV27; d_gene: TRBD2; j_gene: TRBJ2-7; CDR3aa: CASSLSRGGLAGGYEQYF; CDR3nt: TGTGCCAGCAGTTTATCGCGGGGGGGGCTAGCGGGAGGTTACGAGCAGTACTTC
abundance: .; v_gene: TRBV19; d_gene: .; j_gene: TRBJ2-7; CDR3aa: CASSTGLGLYEQYF; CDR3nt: TGTGCCAGTAGTACGGGACTGGGCCTCTACGAGCAGTACTTC
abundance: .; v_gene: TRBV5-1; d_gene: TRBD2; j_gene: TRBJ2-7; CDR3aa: CASRLAGAYEQYF; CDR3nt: TGCGCCAGTCGACTAGCGGGAGCCTACGAGCAGTACTTC
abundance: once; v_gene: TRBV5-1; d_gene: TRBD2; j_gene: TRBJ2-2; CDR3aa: CASRAGTSGRARTGELFF; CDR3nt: TGCGCCAGCAGGGCCGGGACTAGCGGGAGGGCCCGGACCGGGGAGCTGTTTTTT
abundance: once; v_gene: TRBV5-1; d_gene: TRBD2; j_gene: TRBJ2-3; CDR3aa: CASSLTVAGLTDTQYF; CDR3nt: TGCGCCAGCAGCTTGACGGTAGCGGGGCTCACAGATACGCAGTATTTT
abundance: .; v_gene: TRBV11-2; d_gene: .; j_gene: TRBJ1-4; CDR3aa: CASSSLLGAQEEKLFF; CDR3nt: TGTGCCAGCAGCTCCCTCTTGGGGGCGCAGGAAGAAAAACTGTTTTTT
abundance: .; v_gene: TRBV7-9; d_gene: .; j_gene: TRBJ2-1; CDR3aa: CASRGRNNEQFF; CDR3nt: TGTGCCAGCAGAGGGCGTAACAATGAGCAGTTCTTC
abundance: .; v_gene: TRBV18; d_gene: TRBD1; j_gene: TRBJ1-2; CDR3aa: CASSSNRDRLYGYTF; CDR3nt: TGTGCCAGCTCATCAAACCGGGACAGACTCTATGGCTACACCTTC
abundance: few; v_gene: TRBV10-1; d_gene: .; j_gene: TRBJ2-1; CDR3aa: CASRSLPTSYNEQFF; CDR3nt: TGCGCCAGCAGGAGCCTCCCTACCTCCTACAATGAGCAGTTCTTC
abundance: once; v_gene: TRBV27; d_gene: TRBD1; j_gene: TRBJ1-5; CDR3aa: CASTPSTGDNQPQHF; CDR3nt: TGTGCCAGCACCCCATCTACAGGGGACAATCAGCCCCAGCATTTT
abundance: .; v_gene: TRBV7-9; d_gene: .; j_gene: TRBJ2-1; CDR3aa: CASSLAGDPKFF; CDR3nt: TGTGCCAGCAGCTTAGCGGGAGATCCGAAGTTCTTC
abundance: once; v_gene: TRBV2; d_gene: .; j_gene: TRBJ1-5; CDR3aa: CASSVARGTLHQPQHF; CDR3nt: TGTGCCAGCAGTGTGGCTAGGGGGACACTCCATCAGCCCCAGCATTTT
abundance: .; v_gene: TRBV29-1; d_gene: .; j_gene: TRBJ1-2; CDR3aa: CSVEDAQRHYGYTF; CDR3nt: TGCAGCGTTGAAGATGCACAGAGACACTATGGCTACACCTTC
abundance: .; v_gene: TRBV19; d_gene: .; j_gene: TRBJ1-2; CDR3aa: CASSIRHLTGGYTF; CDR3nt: TGTGCCAGTAGTATACGACACTTAACTGGTGGCTACACCTTC
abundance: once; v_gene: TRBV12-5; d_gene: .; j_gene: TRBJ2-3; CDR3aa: CASGFGLRVTDTQYF; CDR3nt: TGTGCTAGTGGTTTCGGCCTCCGGGTAACAGATACGCAGTATTTT
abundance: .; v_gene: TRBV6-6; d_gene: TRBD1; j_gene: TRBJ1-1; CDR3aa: CASSSTPGTGATEAFF; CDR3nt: TGTGCCAGCAGCTCCACACCCGGGACAGGGGCCACTGAAGCTTTCTTT
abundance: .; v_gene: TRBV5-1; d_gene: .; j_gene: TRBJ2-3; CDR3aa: CASSLEAGLDTQYF; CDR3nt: TGCGCCAGCAGCTTGGAGGCGGGATTAGATACGCAGTATTTT
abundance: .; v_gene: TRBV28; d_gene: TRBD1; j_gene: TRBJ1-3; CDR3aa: CASSSRDRVGNTIYF; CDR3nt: TGTGCCAGCAGTTCCCGGGACAGGGTCGGAAACACCATATATTTT
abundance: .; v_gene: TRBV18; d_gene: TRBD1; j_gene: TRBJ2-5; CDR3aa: CASSPRTGSAETQYF; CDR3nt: TGTGCCAGCTCACCAAGGACAGGGAGTGCGGAGACCCAGTACTTC
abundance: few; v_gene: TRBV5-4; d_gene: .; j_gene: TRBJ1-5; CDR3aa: CASSRDGLTNQPQHF; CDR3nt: TGTGCCAGCAGCCGGGACGGGCTTACAAATCAGCCCCAGCATTTT
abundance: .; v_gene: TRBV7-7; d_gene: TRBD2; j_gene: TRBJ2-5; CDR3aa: CASSHRASGSQETQYF; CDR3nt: TGTGCCAGCAGCCACCGAGCTAGCGGGAGCCAAGAGACCCAGTACTTC
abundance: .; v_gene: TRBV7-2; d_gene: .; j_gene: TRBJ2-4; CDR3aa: CASSLVSSENIQYF; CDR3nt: TGTGCCAGCAGCTTAGTTTCTAGTGAAAACATTCAGTACTTC
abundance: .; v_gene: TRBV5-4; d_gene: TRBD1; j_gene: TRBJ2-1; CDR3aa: CASSLGTAVTNEQFF; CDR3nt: TGTGCCAGCAGCCTCGGGACAGCGGTTACCAATGAGCAGTTCTTC
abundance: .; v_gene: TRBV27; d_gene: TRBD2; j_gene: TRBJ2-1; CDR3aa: CASSPRLAASYNEQFF; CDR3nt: TGTGCCAGCAGTCCGAGACTAGCGGCCTCCTACAATGAGCAGTTCTTC
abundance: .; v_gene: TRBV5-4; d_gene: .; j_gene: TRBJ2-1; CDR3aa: CASSLLFGEAYNEQFF; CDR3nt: TGTGCCAGCAGCTTGTTGTTTGGCGAAGCCTACAATGAGCAGTTCTTC
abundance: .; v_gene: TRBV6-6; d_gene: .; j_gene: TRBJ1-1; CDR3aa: CASSSQGSSEAFF; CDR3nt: TGTGCCAGCAGTTCGCAGGGGTCCAGTGAAGCTTTCTTT
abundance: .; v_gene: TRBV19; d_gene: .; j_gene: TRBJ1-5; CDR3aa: CASSMGFGNGNQPQHF; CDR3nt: TGTGCCAGTAGTATGGGGTTCGGTAATGGCAATCAGCCCCAGCATTTT
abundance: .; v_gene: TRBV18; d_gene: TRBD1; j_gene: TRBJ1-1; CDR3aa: CASSPLRNLGQGWTEAFF; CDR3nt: TGTGCCAGCTCACCACTACGGAACCTGGGACAGGGTTGGACTGAAGCTTTCTTT
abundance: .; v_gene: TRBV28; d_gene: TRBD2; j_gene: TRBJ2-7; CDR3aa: CASSPPGLANYEQYF; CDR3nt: TGTGCCAGCAGTCCGCCGGGACTAGCGAATTACGAGCAGTACTTC
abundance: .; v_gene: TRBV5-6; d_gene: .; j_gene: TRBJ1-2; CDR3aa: CASSSGQSLYGYTF; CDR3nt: TGTGCCAGCAGCTCCGGACAGAGTCTCTATGGCTACACCTTC
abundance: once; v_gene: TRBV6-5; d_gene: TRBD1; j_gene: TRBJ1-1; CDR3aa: CASSAYTGEDTEAFF; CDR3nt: TGTGCCAGCAGTGCATACACAGGGGAGGACACTGAAGCTTTCTTT
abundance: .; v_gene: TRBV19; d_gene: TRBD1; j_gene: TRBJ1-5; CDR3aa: CASSNRTGTSNQPQHF; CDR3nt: TGTGCCAGTAGTAATAGGACAGGCACGAGCAATCAGCCCCAGCATTTT
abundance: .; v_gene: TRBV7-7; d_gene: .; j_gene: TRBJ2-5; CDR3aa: CASSYSSGAQETQYF; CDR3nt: TGTGCCAGCAGCTATTCTTCGGGGGCCCAAGAGACCCAGTACTTC
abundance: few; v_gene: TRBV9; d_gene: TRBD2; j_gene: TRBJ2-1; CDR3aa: CASSPSGNEQFF; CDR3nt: TGTGCCAGCAGTCCTAGCGGCAATGAGCAGTTCTTC
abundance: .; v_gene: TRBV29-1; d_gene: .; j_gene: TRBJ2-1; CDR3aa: CSVPGSYNEQFF; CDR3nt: TGCAGCGTTCCGGGGAGTTACAATGAGCAGTTCTTC
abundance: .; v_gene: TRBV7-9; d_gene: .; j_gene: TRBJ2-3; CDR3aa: CASSPRLERWTDTQYF; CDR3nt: TGTGCCAGCAGCCCAAGACTAGAGAGGTGGACAGATACGCAGTATTTT